The rows below give T cell receptor beta chains drawn from one sample of a study of Ad26.COV2.S vaccination and SARS-CoV-2 variants. Profiled with immunoSEQ multiplex PCR; TCRdb holds only in-frame clones, not every one. This sample has approximately 240,000 clones; roughly 90% occur once, and the top ten carry around a tenth. The starting material was peripheral blood, obtained in a trial of Ad26.COV2.S vaccine versus placebo. All receptors come from a person between 18 and 60 years old who received the Ad26.COV2.S COVID-19 vaccine or a placebo. Both conserved end residues are part of each CDR3. A D gene is named only where the DNA matches it firmly. Size tells how often a clone was seen (once, few, many) or the class of an expanded clone, and some rows leave it out.

>14|TRBV30|TRBJ1-4|.|TRBD1
TGTGCCTGGAGTGTATCAGGGGGCGGCGAAAAACTGTTTTTT
CAWSVSGGGEKLFF
>16|TRBV18|TRBJ2-7|.|TRBD2
TGTGCCAGCTCACCAGAGGACGGGAGGAGCTCCTACGAGCAGTACTTC
CASSPEDGRSSYEQYF
>17|TRBV7-2|TRBJ2-1|.|.
TGTGCCAGCAGCCGGGACTTCGGCGCTAACTCCTACAATGAGCAGTTCTTC
CASSRDFGANSYNEQFF
>14|TRBV28|TRBJ2-7|.|.
TGTGCCAGCCGTGGGGGGGGCACCCCCTACGAGCAGTACTTC
CASRGGGTPYEQYF
>12|TRBV27|TRBJ1-1|.|.
TGTGCCAGCACGGGAATGAACACTGAAGCTTTCTTT
CASTGMNTEAFF
>13|TRBV7-6|TRBJ2-7|.|TRBD1
TGTGCCAGCAGCGTTACAGGGGGCAACGAGCAGTACTTC
CASSVTGGNEQYF
>17|TRBV7-2|TRBJ2-1|.|TRBD2
TGTGCCAGCAGCACCCGGACTAGCGGGCCCATCGGAAATGAGCAGTTCTTC
CASSTRTSGPIGNEQFF
>16|TRBV2|TRBJ2-5|.|TRBD2
TGTGCCAGCAGTGAGGAACTAGCGGGCCCTCAAGAGACCCAGTACTTC
CASSEELAGPQETQYF
>18|TRBV6-1|TRBJ2-2|.|.
TGTGCCAGCAGTGAAGCCTTTGCGGGGGCGATGAACACCGGGGAGCTGTTTTTT
CASSEAFAGAMNTGELFF
>15|TRBV13|TRBJ2-7|.|TRBD1
TGTGCCAGCAGCTCCTACAGGGGGCCAAGGTACGAGCAGTACTTC
CASSSYRGPRYEQYF
>17|TRBV9|TRBJ2-1|once|.
TGTGCCAGCAGCTCACGGGACGCCGAGGGGTCCTACAATGAGCAGTTCTTC
CASSSRDAEGSYNEQFF
>14|TRBV28|TRBJ2-5|.|.
TGTGCCAGCAGTTTCCCAGACAGCCAAGAGACCCAGTACTTC
CASSFPDSQETQYF
>16|TRBV6-5|TRBJ1-3|once|TRBD1
TGTGCCAGCAGTTCCTACGGGACAGACTCTGGAAACACCATATATTTT
CASSSYGTDSGNTIYF
>14|TRBV7-2|TRBJ2-7|.|.
TGTGCCAGCAGCTTTCAGGGGAGCTCCTACGAGCAGTACTTC
CASSFQGSSYEQYF
>15|TRBV9|TRBJ2-1|.|.
TGTGCCAGCAGCGTCGACCTGACTACCTACAATGAGCAGTTCTTC
CASSVDLTTYNEQFF
>15|TRBV30|TRBJ1-4|.|.
TGTGCCTGGGGCATTCCAGGCGGGCGTTTGGAAAAACTGTTTTTT
CAWGIPGGRLEKLFF
>14|TRBV11-2|TRBJ1-4|once|.
TGTGCCAGCAGCTTAGGACAGTCCCATGAAAAATTGTTTTTT
CASSLGQSHEKLFF
>13|TRBV27|TRBJ1-5|.|TRBD1
TGTGCCAGCAGTTTGGGACAGGCCCAGCCCCAGCATTTT
CASSLGQAQPQHF
>11|TRBV20-1|TRBJ2-7|.|TRBD1
TGCAGTCGAATAACAGGGGCCGAGCAGTACTTC
CSRITGAEQYF
>15|TRBV3-1/TRBV3-2|TRBJ2-5|.|TRBD2
TGTGCCAGCAGGCGCTCTAGCGGGAGAGGGGAGACCCAGTACTTC
CASRRSSGRGETQYF
>13|TRBV19|TRBJ2-1|.|.
TGTGCCAGTAGTATTCCCCGTTACAATGAGCAGTTCTTC
CASSIPRYNEQFF
>13|TRBV7-3|TRBJ1-1|.|.
TGTGCCAGCAGCTTAATAGCCGGGACTGAAGCTTTCTTT
CASSLIAGTEAFF
>15|TRBV5-1|TRBJ2-5|once|.
TGCGCCAGCAGCTGGGCGATCACGCAGGGAGAGACCCAGTACTTC
CASSWAITQGETQYF
>10|TRBV6-5|TRBJ1-2|.|.
TGTGCCAGCCTGGGTGATGGCTACACCTTC
CASLGDGYTF
>11|TRBV6-2/TRBV6-3|TRBJ2-7|.|.
TGTGCCAGCAGTCCGCTATACGAGCAGTACTTC
CASSPLYEQYF
>15|TRBV28|TRBJ2-2|.|.
TGTGCCAGCTCCCAGGTGAGGGTATCGACCGGGGAGCTGTTTTTT
CASSQVRVSTGELFF
>12|TRBV7-8|TRBJ2-1|once|.
TGTGCCAGCAGCTATGCGGACTGGGAGCAGTTCTTC
CASSYADWEQFF
>15|TRBV6-4|TRBJ2-3|.|TRBD2
TGTGCCAGCACCCCGACTAGCGGGGGCACAGATACGCAGTATTTT
CASTPTSGGTDTQYF
>14|TRBV5-1|TRBJ2-7|.|TRBD1
TGCGCCAGCAGCTTGACAGGGGCCTCTCACGAGCAGTACTTC
CASSLTGASHEQYF
>12|TRBV5-1|TRBJ1-1|.|.
TGCGCCAGCAGCTTGACTCTAGGTGAAGCTTTCTTT
CASSLTLGEAFF
>15|TRBV7-2|TRBJ2-7|.|TRBD1
TGTGCCAGCAGCTTAGGACAGGGGAGCCCCTACGAGCAGTACTTC
CASSLGQGSPYEQYF
>14|TRBV7-3|TRBJ2-2|.|.
TGTGCCAGCAGCTTAGCACAGAGGGCCGGGGAGCTGTTTTTT
CASSLAQRAGELFF
>18|TRBV2|TRBJ1-6|.|TRBD1
TGTGCCAGCAGTCTCTCCCTTCGACCGGGACAGGGAAGCTCACCCCTCCACTTT
CASSLSLRPGQGSSPLHF
>13|TRBV12-3/TRBV12-4|TRBJ2-2|once|.
TGTGCCGGAGGGACACCGAACACCGGGGAGCTGTTTTTT
CAGGTPNTGELFF
>13|TRBV5-4|TRBJ2-7|few|TRBD1
TGTGCCAGCAGCAACCGGGACAGCTACGAGCAGTACTTC
CASSNRDSYEQYF